These 10 T cell receptor beta chains were sequenced from one sample in a study of quantifying T cell responses using KT2 cells. As for the study in general: TCR alpha and beta constant-region primers primed reverse transcription of RNA.

A single-stranded UMI oligo with SP2 sequence was ligated to cDNA 3' ends. The first PCR ran approximately 4 cycles with an equimolar RC1.1 and RC1.2 beta primer mix. TCRdb used MiXCR to reprocess the UMI-ligation and nested PCR reads, holding one entry per CDR3 protein. The table shows approximately 46,000 distinct CDR3 sequences, with roughly 10% occurring only once. Sequenced input: PBMCs spiked with cells of the T cell clone KT2. The receptor set was obtained from a human donor.

The chain joins TRBV20-1 to TRBJ2-1; TRBD2 agrees at 9 bases. Germline CDR1 is DFQATT and CDR2 is SNEGSKA (reference sequence). V lost 3 bases to trimming and J lost 8 bases; unmatched junction nucleotides: 17. The CDR3 totals 17 residues. The CDR3 DNA reads as TGCAGTGCTAGTTTGACGAGAAATAGCGGGAGTCTCGATGAGCAGTTCTTC. This gives the protein CSASLTRNSGSLDEQFF.

The CDR3: CASVMNTEAFF. The CDR3 region has the DNA TGTGCCAGCGTGATGAACACTGAAGCTTTCTTT. The V gene is TRBV6-1, the J gene TRBJ1-1, with D unresolved. V was pared by 8 bases and J by 0 bases, with 4 bases between. The CDR3 runs 11 residues. Germline V gene sequence: CDR1 MNHNS, CDR2 SASEGT.

J is TRBJ2-1 and V is TRBV12-3 or TRBV12-4, with D tentatively TRBD2 (6 bases). The V and J ends lost 6 bases and 5 bases respectively, with 14 bases between them. The CDR3 runs to 14 residues. The DNA for the CDR3 is TGTGCCAGCAGCCTCCGGGACTTTAACAATGAGCAGTTCTTC. It is translated as CASSLRDFNNEQFF.

The rearrangement joins TRBV5-6 to TRBJ1-2, with a possible D match to TRBD1 (5 bases). Deletions cut 0 bases from V and 6 bases from J, with 12 bases between. The CDR3 contains 14 residues. Germline assignment: CDR1 SGHDT and CDR2 YYEEEE. CDR3 nucleotides: TGTGCCAGCAGCTTGGTGGGGACCCGGGATGGCTACACCTTC. This translates into CASSLVGTRDGYTF.

The chain recombines TRBV7-2 with TRBJ2-7, with D possibly matching TRBD2 (6 bases). Germline assignment: CDR1 SGHTA and CDR2 FQGNSA. Trimming took off 0 bases at V and 0 bases at J, with 9 bases between the two ends. The CDR3 length is 15 residues. CDR3 residues: CASSLAPSASYEQYF. DNA of the CDR3: TGTGCCAGCAGCTTAGCGCCTAGCGCCTCCTACGAGCAGTACTTC.

This clonotype has ten or more counts. The chain couples TRBV28 to TRBJ1-2; 7 positions match TRBD1. The CDR3 consists of 14 residues. J gave up 4 bases and V 4 bases, and 6 bases lay outside the gene matches. Germline CDR1 is MDHEN and CDR2 is SYDVKM. The CDR3 nucleotides are TGTGCCAGCAGTTCGACAGGGCGCGGCTATGGCTACACCTTC. It specifies CASSSTGRGYGYTF.

The V call is TRBV6-2 or TRBV6-3, the J call TRBJ2-3; D is unresolved. Germline loops: CDR1 MNHEY, CDR2 SVGEGT. Trimming left V 2 bases short and J 8 bases short, with 8 bases between. The CDR3 is made up of 12 amino acids. CDR3 region: CASSYAHPTQYF. Here the CDR3 DNA reads TGTGCCAGCAGTTACGCACACCCTACGCAGTATTTT.

This clonotype was detected only a few times. The chain uses TRBV20-1 and TRBJ1-2, with D unresolved. This CDR3 spans 12 amino acids. V was pared by 3 bases and J by 2 bases, with 7 bases between. Germline V gene data show CDR1 as DFQATT and CDR2 as SNEGSKA (reference sequence). CDR3 in DNA: TGCAGTGCTAGCGAGAAAAACTATGGCTACACCTTC. Encoded protein: CSASEKNYGYTF.

This chain connects TRBV7-3 to TRBJ2-5, with D perhaps being TRBD1 or TRBD2 (5 bases each). This CDR3 region has 13 residues. Germline CDR1 is SGHTA and CDR2 is FQGTGA. V was trimmed by 5 bases and J by 4 bases, leaving 11 bases between them. The CDR3 is CASSPGTPETQYF. As DNA, the CDR3 is TGTGCCAGCAGCCCCGGGACCCCAGAGACCCAGTACTTC.

This clonotype was seen only a few times. This chain's CDR3 is CASSPGIVYGYTF. For the CDR3, the DNA is TGTGCCAGCAGCCCAGGCATCGTCTATGGCTACACCTTC. The gene calls are TRBV7-9 and TRBJ1-2; D is unclear. V dropped 5 bases and J dropped 4 bases, with 11 bases sitting between them. Germline V gives CDR1 SEHNR, CDR2 FQNEAQ (reference sequence). The CDR3 totals 13 residues.